This TCR beta chain derives from a study of T cell responses to AZD1222 COVID-19 vaccine. Study-wide background: Samples with a second dose at about 4 or about 12 weeks were pooled together.

TCRdb's table, derived via immunoSEQ multiplex PCR, lists solely in-frame clones and lacks some. The sample carries around 100,000 clones, roughly nine tenths recorded once. A word on this clone: Its target is unknown.

Study results and limitations: Repertoire sampling occurred only after the peak T cell response. Regions left unmutated in variants are reportedly the target of nearly half of spike-specific TCRs. Just five or six AZD1222 recipients tested seropositive at baseline.

This CDR3 spans 13 amino acids. V was clipped by 6 bases and J by 0 bases; unmatched bases: 1. CDR1 and CDR2 (germline): MNHEY, SVGAGI. Sequenced here: peripheral blood, sampled on day 0 of AZD1222 vaccination. This rearrangement joins TRBV6-5 to TRBJ1-2; 7 nucleotides line up with TRBD1. The clonotype comes from an adult in good health. CDR3 bases: TGTGCCAGCAGGGGGACAGCTAACTATGGCTACACCTTC. Its protein product is CASRGTANYGYTF.